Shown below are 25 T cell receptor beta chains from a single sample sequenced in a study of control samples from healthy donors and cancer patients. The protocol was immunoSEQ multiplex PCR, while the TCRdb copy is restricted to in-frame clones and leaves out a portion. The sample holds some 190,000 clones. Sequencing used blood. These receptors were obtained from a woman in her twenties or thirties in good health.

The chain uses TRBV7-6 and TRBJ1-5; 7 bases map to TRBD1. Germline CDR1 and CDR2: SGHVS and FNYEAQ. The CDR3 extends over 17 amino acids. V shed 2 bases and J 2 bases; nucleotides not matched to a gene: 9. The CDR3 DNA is TGTGCCAGCAGCTTACGCCCGCGGCAGGGGGGCAATCAGCCCCAGCATTTT. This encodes CASSLRPRQGGNQPQHF.

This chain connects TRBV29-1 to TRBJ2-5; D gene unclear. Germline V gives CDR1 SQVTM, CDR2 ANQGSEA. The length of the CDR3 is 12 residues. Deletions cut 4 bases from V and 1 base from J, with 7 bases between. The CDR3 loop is CSVGHTQETQYF. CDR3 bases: TGCAGCGTTGGACACACCCAAGAGACCCAGTACTTC. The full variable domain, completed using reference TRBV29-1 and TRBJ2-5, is SAVISQKPSRDICQRGTSLTIQCQVDSQVTMMFWYRQQPGQSLTLIATANQGSEATYESGFVIDKFPISRPNLTFSTLTVSNMSPEDSSIYLCSVGHTQETQYFGPGTRLLVL.

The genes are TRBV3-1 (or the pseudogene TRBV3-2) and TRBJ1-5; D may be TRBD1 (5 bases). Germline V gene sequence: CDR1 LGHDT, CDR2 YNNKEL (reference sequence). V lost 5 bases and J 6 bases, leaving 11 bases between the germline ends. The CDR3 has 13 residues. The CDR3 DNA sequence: TGTGCCAGCAGCTCAATGGGGGGTCAGCCCCAGCATTTT. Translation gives CASSSMGGQPQHF.

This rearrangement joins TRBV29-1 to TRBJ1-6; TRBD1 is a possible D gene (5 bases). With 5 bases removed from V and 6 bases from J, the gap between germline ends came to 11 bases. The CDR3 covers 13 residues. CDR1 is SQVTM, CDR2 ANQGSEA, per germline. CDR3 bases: TGCAGCGTTACCCAGGGTTTTAATTCACCCCTCCACTTT. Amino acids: CSVTQGFNSPLHF.

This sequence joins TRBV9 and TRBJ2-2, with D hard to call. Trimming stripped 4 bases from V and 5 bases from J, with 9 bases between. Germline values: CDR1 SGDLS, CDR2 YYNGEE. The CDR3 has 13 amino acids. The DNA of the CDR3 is TGTGCCAGCAGCAACCATGAGACCGGGGAGCTGTTTTTT. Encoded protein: CASSNHETGELFF.

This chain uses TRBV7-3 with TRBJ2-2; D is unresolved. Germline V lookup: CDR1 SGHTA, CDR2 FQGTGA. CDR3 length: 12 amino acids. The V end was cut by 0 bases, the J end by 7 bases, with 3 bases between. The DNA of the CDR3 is TGTGCCAGCAGCTTAACGAACGGGGAGCTGTTTTTT. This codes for CASSLTNGELFF.

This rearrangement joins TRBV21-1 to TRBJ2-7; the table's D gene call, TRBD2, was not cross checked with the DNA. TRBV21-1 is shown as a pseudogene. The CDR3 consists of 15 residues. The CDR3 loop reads CASSKFPAGGNEQYF. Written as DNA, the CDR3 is TGTGCCAGCAGCAAATTTCCGGCGGGGGGGAACGAGCAGTACTTC.

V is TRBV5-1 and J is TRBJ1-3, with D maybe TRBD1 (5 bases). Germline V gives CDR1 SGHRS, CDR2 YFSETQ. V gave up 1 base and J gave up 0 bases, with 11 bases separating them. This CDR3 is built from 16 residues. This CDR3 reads CASSLPGSSSGNTIYF. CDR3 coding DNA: TGCGCCAGCAGCTTGCCAGGGTCGAGCTCTGGAAACACCATATATTTT.

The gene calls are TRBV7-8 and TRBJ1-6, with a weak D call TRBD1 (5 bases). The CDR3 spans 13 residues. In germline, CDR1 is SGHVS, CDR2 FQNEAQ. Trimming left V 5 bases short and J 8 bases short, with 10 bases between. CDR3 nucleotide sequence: TGTGCCAGCAGCCAAGGGGTAGATTCACCCCTCCACTTT. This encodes CASSQGVDSPLHF.

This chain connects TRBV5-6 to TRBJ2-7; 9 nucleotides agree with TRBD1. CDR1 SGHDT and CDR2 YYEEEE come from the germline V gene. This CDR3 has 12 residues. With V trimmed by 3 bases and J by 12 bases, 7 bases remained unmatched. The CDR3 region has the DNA TGTGCCAGCAGCTATGGACAGGGGAAAAGGTACTTC. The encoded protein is CASSYGQGKRYF.

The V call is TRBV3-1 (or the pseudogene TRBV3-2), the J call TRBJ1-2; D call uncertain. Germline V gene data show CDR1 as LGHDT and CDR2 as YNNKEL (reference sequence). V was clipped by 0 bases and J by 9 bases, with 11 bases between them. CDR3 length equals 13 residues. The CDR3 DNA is TGTGCCAGCAGCCAAGAAGGGCGGGCTAGCTACACCTTC. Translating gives CASSQEGRASYTF.

As DNA, the CDR3 is TGCGCCAGCAGCTTTGGGCGGGGGGGCTCCTACGAGCAGTACTTC. Protein: CASSFGRGGSYEQYF. The V gene is TRBV5-1, the J gene TRBJ2-7; TRBD2 aligns across 9 bases. J gave up 0 bases and V 2 bases, and 3 bases lay outside the gene matches. Germline lookup yields CDR1 SGHRS and CDR2 YFSETQ. This CDR3 has 15 amino acids.

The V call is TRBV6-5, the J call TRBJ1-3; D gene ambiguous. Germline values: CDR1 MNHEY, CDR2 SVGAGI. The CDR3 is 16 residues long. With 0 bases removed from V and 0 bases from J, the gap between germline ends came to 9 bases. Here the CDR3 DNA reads TGTGCCAGCAGTTACTCGGGGAGCCTCTCTGGAAACACCATATATTTT. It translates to CASSYSGSLSGNTIYF.

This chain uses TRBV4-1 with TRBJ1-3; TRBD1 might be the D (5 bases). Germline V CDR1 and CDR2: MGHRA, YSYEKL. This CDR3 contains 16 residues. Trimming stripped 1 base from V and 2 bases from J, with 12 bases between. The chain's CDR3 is CASSQGRQGTGNTIYF. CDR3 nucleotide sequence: TGCGCCAGCAGCCAAGGACGCCAGGGAACTGGAAACACCATATATTTT.

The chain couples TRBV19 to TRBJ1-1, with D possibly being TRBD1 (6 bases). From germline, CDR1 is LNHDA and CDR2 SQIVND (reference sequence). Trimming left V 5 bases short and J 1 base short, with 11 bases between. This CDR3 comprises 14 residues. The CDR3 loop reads CASSPWTANTEAFF. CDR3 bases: TGTGCCAGTAGTCCTTGGACAGCGAACACTGAAGCTTTCTTT.

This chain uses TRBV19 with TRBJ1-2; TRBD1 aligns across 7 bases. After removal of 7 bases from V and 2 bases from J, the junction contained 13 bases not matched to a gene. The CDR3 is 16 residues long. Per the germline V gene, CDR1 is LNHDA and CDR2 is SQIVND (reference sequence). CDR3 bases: TGTGCCAGTACGTTGAAGAGACAGGGAGGGAACTATGGCTACACCTTC. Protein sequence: CASTLKRQGGNYGYTF.

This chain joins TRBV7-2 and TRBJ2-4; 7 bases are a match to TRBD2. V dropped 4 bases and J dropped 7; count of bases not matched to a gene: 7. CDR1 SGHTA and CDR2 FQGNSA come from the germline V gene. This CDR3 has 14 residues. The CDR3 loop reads CASSSPWGGNIQYF. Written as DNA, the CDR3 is TGTGCCAGCAGCTCCCCATGGGGGGGGAACATTCAGTACTTC.

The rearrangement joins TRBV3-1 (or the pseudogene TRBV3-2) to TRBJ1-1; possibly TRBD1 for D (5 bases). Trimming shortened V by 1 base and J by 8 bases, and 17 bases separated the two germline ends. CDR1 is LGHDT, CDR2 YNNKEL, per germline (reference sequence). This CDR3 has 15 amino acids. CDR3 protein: CASSQGGSRTGEAFF. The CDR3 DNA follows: TGTGCCAGCAGCCAAGGGGGGTCCCGGACCGGAGAAGCTTTCTTT.

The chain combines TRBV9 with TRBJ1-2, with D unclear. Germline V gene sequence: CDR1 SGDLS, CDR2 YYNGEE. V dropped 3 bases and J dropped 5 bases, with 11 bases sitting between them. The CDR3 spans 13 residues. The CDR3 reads CASSAGISYGYTF. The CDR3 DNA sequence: TGTGCCAGCAGCGCTGGGATATCGTATGGCTACACCTTC.

The CDR3 DNA follows: TGCGCCAGCAGCTTGGAAGACAGGGGAGGAAATAACTATGGCTACACCTTC. Translating gives CASSLEDRGGNNYGYTF. The gene calls are TRBV5-1 and TRBJ1-2; 8 nucleotides align to TRBD1. V gave up 0 bases and J gave up 1 base; unmatched junction bases: 8. CDR3 length equals 17 residues. CDR1 is SGHRS and CDR2 is YFSETQ in the germline V gene.

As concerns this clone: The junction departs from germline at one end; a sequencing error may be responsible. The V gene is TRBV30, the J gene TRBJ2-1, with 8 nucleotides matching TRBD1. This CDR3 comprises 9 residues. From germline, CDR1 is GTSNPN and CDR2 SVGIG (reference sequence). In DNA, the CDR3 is TGTGCCTGGGACAGGGGTCAGGTCTTC. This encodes CAWDRGQVF.

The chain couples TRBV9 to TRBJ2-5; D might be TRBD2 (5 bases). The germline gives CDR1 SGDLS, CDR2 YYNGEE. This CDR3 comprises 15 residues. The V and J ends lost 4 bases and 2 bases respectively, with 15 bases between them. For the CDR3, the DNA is TGTGCCAGCAGCCCTGGAGGCGGAGCTCAAGAGACCCAGTACTTC. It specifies CASSPGGGAQETQYF.

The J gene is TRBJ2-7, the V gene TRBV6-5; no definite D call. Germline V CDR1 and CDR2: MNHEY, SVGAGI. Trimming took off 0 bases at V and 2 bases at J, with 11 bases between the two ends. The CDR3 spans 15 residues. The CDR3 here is CASSYSSVSPYEQYF. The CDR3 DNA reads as TGTGCCAGCAGTTACTCATCTGTATCTCCCTACGAGCAGTACTTC.

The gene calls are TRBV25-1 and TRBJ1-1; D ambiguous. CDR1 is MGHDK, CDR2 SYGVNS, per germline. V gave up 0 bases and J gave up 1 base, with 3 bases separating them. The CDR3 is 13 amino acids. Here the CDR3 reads CASSEYGNTEAFF. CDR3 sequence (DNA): TGTGCCAGCAGTGAATACGGGAACACTGAAGCTTTCTTT.

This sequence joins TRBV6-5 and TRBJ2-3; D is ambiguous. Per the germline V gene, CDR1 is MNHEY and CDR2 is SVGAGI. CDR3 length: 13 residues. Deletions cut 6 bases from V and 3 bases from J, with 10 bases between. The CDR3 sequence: CASSPTHTDTQYF. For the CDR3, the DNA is TGTGCCAGCAGCCCGACTCATACAGATACGCAGTATTTT.